Listed below are T cell receptor beta chains from one sample, sequenced in a study of radiotherapy plus CTLA-4 blockade in lung cancer. TCRdb's copy holds only in-frame clones and misses some; the assay was immunoSEQ multiplex PCR. The data show 20,000 to 30,000 clones, around 79% seen once. Source: peripheral blood, taken from a patient treated with radiotherapy plus ipilimumab. The receptors derive from a human donor with non-small cell lung cancer that progressed on radiotherapy plus ipilimumab. Each CDR3 is given with its conserved first and last residue. Each record gives: clone size, D gene, V gene, J gene, CDR3 protein, CDR3 DNA. A D gene is named only where the DNA matches it firmly. For some rows the clone size is stated as once, few or many, or as a class when expanded; others skip it.

>few|TRBD2|TRBV6-5|TRBJ2-7
CASSYSTGGTYEQYF
TGTGCCAGCAGTTACTCGACGGGGGGGACCTACGAGCAGTACTTC
>NA|NA|TRBV28|TRBJ1-1
CASRSGGWRAEGAFF
TGTGCCAGCAGATCCGGGGGATGGAGGGCAGAAGGAGCTTTCTTT
>few|NA|TRBV19|TRBJ1-1
CASSGQTAFF
TGTGCCAGTAGTGGACAAACGGCTTTCTTT
>NA|NA|TRBV18|TRBJ2-3
CASSPPTQDTQYF
TGTGCCAGCTCACCCCCGACACAAGATACGCAGTATTTT
>once|NA|TRBV6-5|TRBJ2-1
CASSLGFGVRFF
TGTGCCAGCAGTTTAGGTTTTGGAGTTAGGTTCTTC
>medium-sized|TRBD1|TRBV7-3|TRBJ2-7
CASSPQGAGEQYF
TGTGCCAGCAGCCCCCAGGGGGCGGGCGAGCAGTACTTC
>NA|TRBD1|TRBV5-1|TRBJ2-1
CASSPYRGPYNEQFF
TGCGCCAGCAGCCCATACAGGGGGCCCTACAATGAGCAGTTCTTC
>few|NA|TRBV6-5|TRBJ1-2
CASSEYSTYGYTF
TGTGCCAGCAGTGAATACAGCACCTATGGCTACACCTTC
>few|NA|TRBV18|TRBJ1-1
CASSRSAVDTEAFF
TGTGCCAGCTCCCGCTCGGCTGTGGACACTGAAGCTTTCTTT
>few|NA|TRBV29-1|TRBJ2-7
CSALGDGYEQYF
TGCAGCGCCTTGGGGGACGGCTACGAGCAGTACTTC
>NA|NA|TRBV5-4|TRBJ2-5
CASSPGGRAGETQYF
TGTGCCAGCAGCCCCGGGGGACGAGCTGGAGAGACCCAGTACTTC
>NA|TRBD1|TRBV19|TRBJ2-1
CASSGQGLSSYNEQFF
TGTGCCAGTAGTGGACAGGGTCTGAGCTCCTACAATGAGCAGTTCTTC
>NA|TRBD1|TRBV27|TRBJ1-1
CASSFMGQGETEAFF
TGTGCCAGCAGTTTTATGGGACAGGGTGAGACTGAAGCTTTCTTT
>NA|TRBD1|TRBV5-1|TRBJ1-1
CASSRDSGTEAFF
TGCGCCAGCAGTCGGGACAGCGGGACTGAAGCTTTCTTT
>NA|NA|TRBV27|TRBJ1-2
CASSPLDRVRNYGYTF
TGTGCCAGCAGTCCCCTCGATAGAGTGAGGAACTATGGCTACACCTTC
>NA|TRBD1|TRBV6-5|TRBJ1-5
CASSWTGGNQPQHF
TGTGCCAGCAGCTGGACAGGGGGCAATCAGCCCCAGCATTTT
>few|TRBD1|TRBV10-3|TRBJ1-6
CAISEGDRDSPLHF
TGTGCCATCAGTGAGGGGGACAGGGATTCACCCCTCCACTTT
>NA|NA|TRBV2|TRBJ2-1
CASSESPYNEQFF
TGTGCCAGCAGTGAGAGCCCTTACAATGAGCAGTTCTTC
>NA|TRBD1|TRBV6-5|TRBJ1-1
CASNSGTGASTEAFF
TGTGCCAGCAATTCCGGGACAGGGGCTAGTACTGAAGCTTTCTTT
>NA|NA|TRBV4-2|TRBJ1-2
CASSPPTDGNYGYTF
TGTGCCAGCAGCCCCCCAACGGACGGGAACTATGGCTACACCTTC
>once|TRBD1|TRBV27|TRBJ2-1
CASSSDGTGDYNEQFF
TGTGCCAGCAGTTCGGACGGGACAGGGGATTACAATGAGCAGTTCTTC
>NA|TRBD1|TRBV2|TRBJ2-7
CASSDTGTGDAYHRYEQYF
TGTGCCAGCAGCGATACCGGGACAGGGGACGCATACCACCGCTACGAGCAGTACTTC
>few|NA|TRBV13|TRBJ1-2
CASSPAGGGYTF
TGTGCCAGCAGTCCCGCGGGTGGAGGCTACACCTTC
>NA|NA|TRBV19|TRBJ1-2
CASSIDRGNYGYTF
TGTGCCAGTAGTATAGACCGGGGTAACTATGGCTACACCTTC
>NA|NA|TRBV29-1|TRBJ2-1
CSAAGRGSNEQFF
TGCAGCGCTGCAGGGAGGGGGAGCAATGAGCAGTTCTTC
>NA|TRBD1|TRBV28|TRBJ1-4
CASRPGQAKGGLWEKLFF
TGTGCCAGCAGACCGGGACAGGCTAAAGGCGGCCTCTGGGAAAAACTGTTTTTT
>NA|NA|TRBV5-4|TRBJ2-7
CASSLDAASYEQYF
TGTGCCAGCAGCTTGGATGCAGCTTCCTACGAGCAGTACTTC
>NA|NA|TRBV5-4|TRBJ2-1
CASSLEAGKLYNEQFF
TGTGCCAGCAGCTTGGAGGCGGGAAAACTCTACAATGAGCAGTTCTTC
>NA|TRBD1|TRBV4-1|TRBJ2-1
CASSHPPGTGENEQFF
TGCGCCAGCAGCCATCCGCCCGGGACAGGGGAAAATGAGCAGTTCTTC
>NA|TRBD1|TRBV2|TRBJ2-7
CASTRGGPGTYEQYF
TGTGCCAGCACCCGAGGGGGCCCAGGAACCTACGAGCAGTACTTC
>NA|NA|TRBV11-2|TRBJ2-5
CASSLDFGGETQYF
TGTGCCAGCAGCTTAGACTTCGGGGGAGAGACCCAGTACTTC
>NA|TRBD1|TRBV9|TRBJ2-2
CASSSTGAATGELFF
TGTGCCAGCAGCTCGACAGGGGCGGCGACCGGGGAGCTGTTTTTT
>NA|TRBD1|TRBV28|TRBJ1-2
CATGQGNGYGYTF
TGTGCCACCGGACAGGGGAATGGCTATGGCTACACCTTC
>NA|NA|TRBV20-1|TRBJ2-7
CSAGLRQQYF
TGCAGCGCGGGACTCCGCCAGCAGTACTTC
>few|TRBD1|TRBV7-6|TRBJ2-2
CASSLIGTENTGELFF
TGTGCCAGCAGCTTAATCGGGACAGAGAACACCGGGGAGCTGTTTTTT
>NA|NA|TRBV11-2|TRBJ2-1
CASSTPSIYEQFF
TGTGCCAGCAGCACCCCTAGTATCTATGAGCAGTTCTTC
>NA|NA|TRBV28|TRBJ2-2
CASTGSNTGELFF
TGTGCCAGCACCGGGTCCAACACCGGGGAGCTGTTTTTT
>NA|TRBD1|TRBV5-5|TRBJ2-7
CASSPGTVTYEQYF
TGTGCCAGCAGCCCCGGGACAGTAACCTACGAGCAGTACTTC
>NA|TRBD2|TRBV6-4|TRBJ2-7
CASARSSGGPPEDF
TGTGCCAGCGCCCGATCTAGCGGGGGCCCTCCGGAGGACTTC
>NA|NA|TRBV6-5|TRBJ2-7
CASSPREREQYF
TGTGCCAGCAGCCCCCGCGAGCGCGAGCAGTACTTC
>few|NA|TRBV19|TRBJ1-6
CASKPGSIGTSPLHF
TGTGCCAGTAAGCCCGGGAGTATTGGCACTTCACCCCTCCACTTT
>NA|TRBD2|TRBV7-6|TRBJ2-7
CASSQGSSGYEQYF
TGTGCCAGCAGCCAGGGTTCTAGCGGATACGAGCAGTACTTC
>NA|TRBD1|TRBV7-9|TRBJ2-5
CASSFQGQGKETQYF
TGTGCCAGCAGCTTCCAGGGACAGGGGAAGGAGACCCAGTACTTC
>once|TRBD1|TRBV18|TRBJ1-2
CASSLDRGRTYGYTF
TGTGCCAGCTCACTCGACAGGGGGAGGACCTATGGCTACACCTTC
>few|NA|TRBV7-2|TRBJ2-2
CASSLRLAGELFF
TGTGCCAGCAGCCTCCGACTCGCCGGGGAGCTGTTTTTT
>NA|NA|TRBV5-8|TRBJ2-7
CASSSGGSYEQYF
TGTGCCAGCAGCTCCGGGGGATCCTACGAGCAGTACTTC
>NA|NA|TRBV7-9|TRBJ1-2
CASSFVSDWGYTF
TGTGCCAGCAGCTTTGTCTCGGACTGGGGCTACACCTTC
>NA|TRBD1|TRBV28|TRBJ1-3
CASSRTGVGTIYF
TGTGCCAGCAGCCGTACAGGGGTGGGCACCATATATTTT
>NA|TRBD1|TRBV4-1|TRBJ2-2
CASSTRQGGPGELFF
TGCGCCAGCAGCACCCGACAGGGTGGGCCCGGGGAGCTGTTTTTT
>NA|NA|TRBV11-2|TRBJ1-4
CASSLSRNEKLFF
TGTGCCAGCAGCTTAAGTAGGAATGAAAAACTGTTTTTT
>NA|TRBD1|TRBV19|TRBJ1-4
CASSTGQRGEKLFF
TGTGCCAGTAGTACGGGACAGCGGGGTGAAAAACTGTTTTTT